This T cell receptor (beta chain) was observed in a study of T-cell reconstitution after alpha-beta-depleted transplantation in children. Study outcomes and limitations: Two months or so post-transplant, alpha-beta T cells reportedly derived from several hundred expanded graft clones. Newly produced T cells mostly accounted for T-cell counts and diversity one year post-transplant. Some patients' high day-60 TCRbeta diversity was attributed to recipient cells surviving conditioning.

With regard to this clonotype: Its antigen is not known.

The TCRbeta library incorporated unique molecular identifiers. TCRdb fed the PCR reads into MiXCR, producing one record per CDR3 protein. This sample carries about a million distinct CDR3 sequences, around 30% of them seen once, and the ten largest clones take roughly 31%. The germline V gene encodes CDR1 SQVTM and CDR2 ANQGSEA. After removal of 6 bases from V and 6 bases from J, the junction contained 12 bases not matched to a gene. CDR3 length: 14 residues. The sequence was obtained from a boy under two years old who had a stem cell transplant for SCID, so the T cells may come from the graft donor. Specimen: PBMCs, mostly from graft donor cells, collected 360 days after TCRalphabeta/CD19-depleted stem cell transplant. V is TRBV29-1 and J is TRBJ2-7; 9 nucleotides agree with TRBD1. CDR3 loop: CSVKRRDRAGEQYF. The CDR3 DNA reads as TGCAGCGTAAAGCGACGGGACAGGGCGGGCGAGCAGTACTTC.